This TCR beta chain appears in the sequencing data of a study of response to subunit inactivated influenza vaccine. This clonotype was observed a handful of times. Germline V CDR1 and CDR2: MNHEY, SMNVEV (reference sequence). The CDR3 is 15 residues long. V lost 2 bases, J lost 6 bases, and 17 bases lay in between. TCRdb reprocessed the RT-PCR reads with MiXCR, giving one entry per CDR3 protein. The table shows hundreds of thousands of distinct CDR3 sequences, with approximately 12% occurring only once. The sample consisted of PBMCs from blood, taken on the day of vaccination. The receptor comes from a man aged 50-60 years who received an inactivated influenza vaccine. The V call is TRBV27, the J call TRBJ2-7, with a possible D match to TRBD1 (5 bases). The DNA of the CDR3 is TGTGCCAGCAGTTTAAGACAGATCAGTTCGTCCGAGCAGTACTTC. It specifies CASSLRQISSSEQYF.